The 29 T cell receptor beta chains below come from one sample, sequenced in a study of blood T cell repertoires in COVID-19. Profiled with immunoSEQ multiplex PCR; TCRdb holds only in-frame clones, not every one. The sample has fewer than 450,000 clones; about 90% are singletons. Sequenced: PBMCs or T cells enriched from blood (not recorded which). Every receptor here comes from a woman aged 30 to 39 who had recovered from COVID-19.

J is TRBJ2-1 and V is TRBV5-1, with a weak D call TRBD2 (5 bases). The CDR3 contains 11 residues. Trimming took 2 bases from V and 14 from J, leaving 11 bases between them. CDR1 SGHRS and CDR2 YFSETQ come from the germline V gene. The CDR3 loop is CASSLAESKFF. The CDR3 DNA follows: TGCGCCAGCAGCTTAGCGGAGTCCAAGTTCTTC.

This sequence joins TRBV7-4 and TRBJ2-7, with no clear D. Germline CDR1 and CDR2: SGHVT and SQSDAQ. The CDR3 is 13 residues long. V lost 5 bases to trimming and J lost 6 bases, with 14 bases between them. The CDR3 nucleotides are TGTGCCAGCAGCCCGACACCGGATCCCGAGCAGTACTTC. This gives the protein CASSPTPDPEQYF.

The chain uses TRBV5-4 and TRBJ1-6; 7 bases map to TRBD1. The ends lost 3 bases at V and 0 bases at J; junction bases unmatched: 12. Germline V gives CDR1 SGHNT, CDR2 YYREEE (reference sequence). The CDR3 runs 19 residues. The CDR3 DNA sequence: TGTGCCAGCAGCTCCAGACAGGGTGGTTCGAGCTCCTATAATTCACCCCTCCACTTT. Translated: CASSSRQGGSSSYNSPLHF.

This chain links TRBV29-1 with TRBJ1-1, with no clear D. The CDR3 consists of 13 residues. CDR1 is SQVTM and CDR2 is ANQGSEA in the germline V gene. Trimming took off 4 bases at V and 2 bases at J, with 11 bases between the two ends. The CDR3: CSVALGPNTEAFF. The CDR3 DNA reads as TGCAGCGTTGCTCTAGGTCCCAACACTGAAGCTTTCTTT.

This clone was counted a single time. This chain links TRBV13 with TRBJ2-1; D perhaps matches TRBD1 (6 bases). Germline CDR1 reads PRHDT; CDR2 reads FYEKMQ (reference sequence). The CDR3 is made up of 15 amino acids. Trimming pared 4 bases from V and 6 bases from J, leaving 16 bases between. CDR3 amino acids: CASSSQGYQSNEQFF. The CDR3 nucleotides read TGTGCCAGCAGCTCACAGGGTTATCAAAGCAATGAGCAGTTCTTC.

The chain employs TRBV2 and TRBJ1-1; 9 positions agree with TRBD1. Germline V CDR1 and CDR2: SNHLY, FYNNEI. This CDR3 has 15 amino acids. With 5 bases clipped from V and 5 bases from J, the junction kept 9 bases outside the gene matches. This chain's CDR3 is CASSNPGQGLTEAFF. The CDR3 DNA sequence: TGTGCCAGCAGTAATCCGGGACAGGGACTTACTGAAGCTTTCTTT.

The chain has TRBV10-3 and TRBJ2-2, with 13 bases fitting TRBD2. Germline loops: CDR1 ENHRY, CDR2 SYGVKD. CDR3 length: 17 residues. Germline trimming cut 6 bases from V and 3 bases from J; bases unmatched to any gene: 7. DNA of the CDR3: TGTGCCATCAGCCTACTAGCGGGGGGGCTGGACACCGGGGAGCTGTTTTTT. It is translated as CAISLLAGGLDTGELFF.

The chain employs TRBV7-9 and TRBJ2-5; a possible D gene is TRBD1 (5 bases). V was cut by 5 bases and J by 0 bases, with 19 bases left in between. This CDR3 has 17 residues. Germline loops: CDR1 SEHNR, CDR2 FQNEAQ (reference sequence). CDR3 bases: TGTGCCAGCAGCGCCCCTTGGGCACAGGACCACCAAGAGACCCAGTACTTC. Its protein product is CASSAPWAQDHQETQYF.

This sequence joins TRBV7-9 and TRBJ2-5; D perhaps matches TRBD2 (6 bases). The CDR3 has 15 amino acids. The V end was cut by 5 bases, the J end by 1 base, with 14 bases between. Germline V gives CDR1 SEHNR, CDR2 FQNEAQ (reference sequence). The CDR3 region is CASSPWAGLQETQYF. CDR3 bases: TGTGCCAGCAGCCCCTGGGCGGGACTCCAAGAGACCCAGTACTTC. The whole variable domain, remainder taken from reference TRBV7-9 and TRBJ2-5, is DTGVSQNPRHKITKRGQNVTFRCDPISEHNRLYWYRQTLGQGPEFLTYFQNEAQLEKSRLLSDRFSAERPKGSFSTLEIQRTEQGDSAMYLCASSPWAGLQETQYFGPGTRLLVL.

The chain recombines TRBV6-2 or TRBV6-3 with TRBJ1-4, with no clear D. Trimming left V 5 bases short and J 5 bases short, with 6 bases between. The CDR3 sequence is 12 residues long. Germline V CDR1 and CDR2: MNHEY, SVGEGT. As DNA, the CDR3 is TGTGCCAGCAGTCCGGGAAATGAAAAACTGTTTTTT. Translated, it gives CASSPGNEKLFF.

The V gene is TRBV19, the J gene TRBJ1-1; no definite D call. The CDR3 runs to 13 residues. Looked up from germline, CDR1 is LNHDA and CDR2 is SQIVND (reference sequence). Between the trimmed V and J ends, which lost 5 bases and 4 bases, there was a span of 11 bases. CDR3 nucleotide sequence: TGTGCCAGTAGTCCCGGAGACTCCACTGAAGCTTTCTTT. The encoded protein is CASSPGDSTEAFF.

The rearrangement joins TRBV11-2 to TRBJ2-5; TRBD2 matches at 11 bases. Unmatched junction bases numbered 6, after V lost 5 bases and J lost 1 base. The CDR3 sequence is 16 residues long. Germline assignment: CDR1 SGHAT and CDR2 FQNNGV. In DNA form, the CDR3 reads TGTGCCAGCAGCGTACCTAGCGGGGGGTTCCAAGAGACCCAGTACTTC. Amino acid sequence: CASSVPSGGFQETQYF.

V usage is TRBV2 and J usage is TRBJ2-1; TRBD2 aligns across 12 bases. Germline CDR1 reads SNHLY; CDR2 reads FYNNEI. After removal of 7 bases from V and 0 bases from J, the junction contained 4 bases not matched to a gene. The CDR3 has 16 amino acids. The CDR3 is CASTGLAGRSYNEQFF. The CDR3 DNA follows: TGTGCCAGCACCGGACTAGCGGGGCGCTCCTACAATGAGCAGTTCTTC.

V usage is TRBV28 and J usage is TRBJ2-2, with TRBD1 identical over 7 bases. J lost 4 bases, V lost 6 bases, and 11 bases had no gene match. Germline V lookup: CDR1 MDHEN, CDR2 SYDVKM. This CDR3 is built from 16 residues. Here the CDR3 reads CASRVITGASTGELFF. The CDR3 DNA is TGTGCCAGCAGGGTAATAACAGGGGCCTCCACCGGGGAGCTGTTTTTT.

This chain uses TRBV4-3 with TRBJ2-2, with 10 nucleotides matching TRBD2. Trimming removed 4 bases from V and 3 bases from J; junction bases left unmatched: 5. Germline V gene data show CDR1 as LGHNA and CDR2 as YSLEER. The length of the CDR3 is 16 residues. The CDR3: CASSRSSGGDTGELFF. The CDR3 region has the DNA TGCGCCAGCAGCCGATCCAGCGGGGGGGACACCGGGGAGCTGTTTTTT.

This clone was detected a few times. The chain joins TRBV25-1 to TRBJ2-7; maybe TRBD2 (6 bases). This CDR3 is built from 15 residues. V lost 5 bases and J 0 bases, leaving 14 bases between the germline ends. Germline assignment: CDR1 MGHDK and CDR2 SYGVNS. The CDR3 here is CASSPEVAASYEQYF. The CDR3, as DNA: TGTGCCAGCAGTCCGGAGGTAGCGGCCTCCTACGAGCAGTACTTC.

This clone has only one observation. The V and J genes are TRBV5-4 and TRBJ1-3; D gene unclear. Germline-derived CDR1 and CDR2 are SGHNT and YYREEE (reference sequence). The ends were cut back, 0 bases at V and 6 bases at J, with 13 bases in the middle. The CDR3 runs 15 residues. CDR3 in DNA: TGTGCCAGCAGCTTGGGGTCCGGGTCCGAAAACACCATATATTTT. It is translated as CASSLGSGSENTIYF. The full variable domain, with the rest looked up from reference TRBV5-4 and TRBJ1-3, is ETGVTQSPTHLIKTRGQQVTLRCSSQSGHNTVSWYQQALGQGPQFIFQYYREEENGRGNFPPRFSGLQFPNYSSELNVNALELDDSALYLCASSLGSGSENTIYFGEGSWLTVV.

The chain is built from TRBV5-1 and TRBJ2-2, with TRBD1 as a possible D gene (6 bases). The V gene lost 0 bases and the J gene lost 1 base, with 7 bases spanning the gap. The CDR3 extends over 15 amino acids. CDR1 and CDR2 (germline): SGHRS, YFSETQ. CDR3 sequence: CASSLVQGNTGELFF. The CDR3 DNA follows: TGCGCCAGCAGCTTGGTACAGGGGAACACCGGGGAGCTGTTTTTT.

This clone has a handful of counts. The V call is TRBV15, the J call TRBJ1-1; 8 nucleotides line up with TRBD1. This CDR3 spans 15 amino acids. The ends lost 3 bases at V and 4 bases at J; junction bases unmatched: 7. Germline V lookup: CDR1 LNHNV, CDR2 YYDKDF (reference sequence). The CDR3 DNA sequence: TGTGCCACCAGCAGGGATGACAGGGGTGCCACTGAAGCTTTCTTT. It encodes CATSRDDRGATEAFF.

The chain employs TRBV15 and TRBJ2-5; perhaps TRBD2 as D (6 bases). Trimming took off 3 bases at V and 5 bases at J, with 19 bases between the two ends. CDR3 length: 16 amino acids. Per the germline V gene, CDR1 is LNHNV and CDR2 is YYDKDF (reference sequence). The CDR3 here is CATSSGTLGFSETQYF. CDR3 nucleotides: TGTGCCACCAGCAGCGGGACTCTCGGGTTTAGCGAGACCCAGTACTTC. Drawing the rest from reference TRBV15 and TRBJ2-5, the complete variable domain is DAMVIQNPRYQVTQFGKPVTLSCSQTLNHNVMYWYQQKSSQAPKLLFHYYDKDFNNEADTPDNFQSRRPNTSFCFLDIRSPGLGDTAMYLCATSSGTLGFSETQYFGPGTRLLVL.

The V and J genes are TRBV20-1 and TRBJ2-1; TRBD2 aligns across 7 bases. Germline loops: CDR1 DFQATT, CDR2 SNEGSKA (reference sequence). The length of the CDR3 is 14 residues. The trim removed 3 bases at V and 1 base at J, leaving 3 bases unmatched. The CDR3 DNA reads TGCAGTGCTAGTACCGGGGGGTCCTACAATGAGCAGTTCTTC. Amino acids: CSASTGGSYNEQFF.

The chain joins TRBV5-4 to TRBJ1-3; D gene unclear. The germline CDR1 and CDR2 sequences are SGHNT and YYREEE (reference sequence). The CDR3 loop spans 13 amino acids. V lost 4 bases and J lost 0, with 5 bases in between. The CDR3 region has the DNA TGTGCCAGCAGCGCCTACTCTGGAAACACCATATATTTT. Its protein product is CASSAYSGNTIYF.

The chain couples TRBV5-1 to TRBJ1-6, with 7 bases fitting TRBD1. The CDR3 is 15 amino acids. Germline V gene sequence: CDR1 SGHRS, CDR2 YFSETQ. With V trimmed by 2 bases and J by 7 bases, 6 bases remained unmatched. CDR3: CASSLQIQGNSPLHF. The CDR3 region has the DNA TGCGCCAGCAGCTTACAAATACAGGGGAATTCACCCCTCCACTTT.

The chain combines TRBV10-3 with TRBJ1-2, with D possibly being TRBD1 (6 bases). The germline V gene encodes CDR1 ENHRY and CDR2 SYGVKD. CDR3 length: 15 amino acids. V shed 4 bases and J shed 0 bases, with 12 bases lying between them. CDR3 residues: CAISARTDPNYGYTF. The DNA of the CDR3 is TGTGCCATCAGTGCGAGGACAGATCCTAACTATGGCTACACCTTC.

This rearrangement joins TRBV6-6 to TRBJ1-1; no clear D gene. CDR3 size: 13 residues. The ends were cut back, 5 bases at V and 3 bases at J, with 10 bases in the middle. Germline assignment: CDR1 MNHNY and CDR2 SVGAGI (reference sequence). This CDR3 is CASSITLDTEAFF. The CDR3, as DNA: TGTGCCAGCAGTATTACACTAGACACTGAAGCTTTCTTT.

The chain joins TRBV30 to TRBJ1-2; D is undetermined. Germline loops: CDR1 GTSNPN, CDR2 SVGIG (reference sequence). Trimming removed 1 base at V and 8 bases at J, with 20 bases between. The CDR3 runs to 15 residues. CDR3 coding DNA: TGTGCCTGGAGTGCCGGCGGTTCGGGTTTGAGGGGCTACACCTTC. It is translated as CAWSAGGSGLRGYTF. Full variable domain (outside the CDR3, taken from reference TRBV30 and TRBJ1-2): SQTIHQWPATLVQPVGSPLSLECTVEGTSNPNLYWYRQAAGRGLQLLFYSVGIGQISSEVPQNLSASRPQDRQFILSSKKLLLSDSGFYLCAWSAGGSGLRGYTFGSGTRLTVV.

The rearrangement links TRBV7-8 to TRBJ2-2; possibly TRBD2 for D (6 bases). Per the germline V gene, CDR1 is SGHVS and CDR2 is FQNEAQ. This CDR3 contains 17 residues. V lost 5 bases and J lost 0, with 16 bases in between. CDR3 protein: CASSPGAAGSNTGELFF. CDR3 coding DNA: TGTGCCAGCAGCCCCGGGGCGGCGGGGTCGAACACCGGGGAGCTGTTTTTT.

This chain uses TRBV6-2 or TRBV6-3 with TRBJ2-3; maybe TRBD2 (5 bases). Trimming left V 5 bases short and J 5 bases short, with 14 bases between. The CDR3 totals 14 residues. The germline gives CDR1 MNHEY, CDR2 SVGEGT. In nucleotides, the CDR3 is TGTGCCAGCAGTCGGCCGGGGTTGGTAGATACGCAGTATTTT. It translates to CASSRPGLVDTQYF.

V and J are TRBV4-3 and TRBJ2-7, with TRBD1 matching 7 bases. The CDR3 totals 15 residues. Looked up from germline, CDR1 is LGHNA and CDR2 is YSLEER. The V gene end was trimmed by 3 bases and the J gene end by 3 bases; junction bases not matched to a gene: 8. The CDR3: CASSQLPGQHYEQYF. CDR3 nucleotide sequence: TGCGCCAGCAGCCAGCTACCGGGACAGCACTACGAGCAGTACTTC.